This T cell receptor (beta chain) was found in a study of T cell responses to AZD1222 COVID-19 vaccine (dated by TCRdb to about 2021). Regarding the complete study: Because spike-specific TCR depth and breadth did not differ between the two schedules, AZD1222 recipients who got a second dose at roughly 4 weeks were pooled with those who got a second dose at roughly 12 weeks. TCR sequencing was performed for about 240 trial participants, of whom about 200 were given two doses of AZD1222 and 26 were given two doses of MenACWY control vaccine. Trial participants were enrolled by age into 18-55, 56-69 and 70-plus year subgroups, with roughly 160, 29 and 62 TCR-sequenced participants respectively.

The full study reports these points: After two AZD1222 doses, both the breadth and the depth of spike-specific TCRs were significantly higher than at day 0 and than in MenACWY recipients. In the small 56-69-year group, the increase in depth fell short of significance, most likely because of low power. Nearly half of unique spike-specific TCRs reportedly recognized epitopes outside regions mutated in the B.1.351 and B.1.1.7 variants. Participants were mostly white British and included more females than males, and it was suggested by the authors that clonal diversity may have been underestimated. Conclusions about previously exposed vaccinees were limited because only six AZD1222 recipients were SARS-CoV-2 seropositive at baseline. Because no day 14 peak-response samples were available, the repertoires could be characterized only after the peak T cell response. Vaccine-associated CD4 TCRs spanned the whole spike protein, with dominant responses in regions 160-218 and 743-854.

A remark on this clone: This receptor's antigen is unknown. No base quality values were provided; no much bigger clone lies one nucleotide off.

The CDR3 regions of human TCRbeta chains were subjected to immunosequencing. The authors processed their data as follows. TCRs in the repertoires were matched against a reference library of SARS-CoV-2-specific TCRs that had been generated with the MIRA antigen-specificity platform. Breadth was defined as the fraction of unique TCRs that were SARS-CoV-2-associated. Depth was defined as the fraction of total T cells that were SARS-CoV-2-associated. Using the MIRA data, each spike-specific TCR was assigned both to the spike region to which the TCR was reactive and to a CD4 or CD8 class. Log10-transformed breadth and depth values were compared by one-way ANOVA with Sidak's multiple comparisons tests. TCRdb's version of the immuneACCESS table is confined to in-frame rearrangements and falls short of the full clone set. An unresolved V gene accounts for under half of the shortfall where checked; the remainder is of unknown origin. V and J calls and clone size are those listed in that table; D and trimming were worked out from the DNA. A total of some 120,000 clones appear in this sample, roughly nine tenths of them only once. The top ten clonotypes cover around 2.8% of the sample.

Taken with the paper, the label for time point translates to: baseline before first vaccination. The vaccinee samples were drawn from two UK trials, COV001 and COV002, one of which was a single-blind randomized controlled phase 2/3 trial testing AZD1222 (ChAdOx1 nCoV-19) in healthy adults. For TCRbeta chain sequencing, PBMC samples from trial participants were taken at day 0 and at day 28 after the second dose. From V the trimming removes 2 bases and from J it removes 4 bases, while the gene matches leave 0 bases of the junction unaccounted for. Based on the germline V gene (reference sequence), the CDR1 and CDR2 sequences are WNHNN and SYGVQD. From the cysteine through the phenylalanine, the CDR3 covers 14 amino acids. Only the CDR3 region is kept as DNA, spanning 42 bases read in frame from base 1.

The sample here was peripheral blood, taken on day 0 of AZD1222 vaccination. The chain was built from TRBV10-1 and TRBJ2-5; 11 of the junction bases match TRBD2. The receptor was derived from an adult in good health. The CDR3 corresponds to CASSELAGGETQYF. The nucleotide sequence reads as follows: TGCGCCAGCAGTGAGCTAGCGGGAGGAGAGACCCAGTACTTC.